The 8 T cell receptor beta chains given below trace back to one sample, sequenced in a study of OX40 agonist ivuxolimab in advanced cancers. TCRdb keeps only in-frame clones here, not all; method: immunoSEQ multiplex PCR. Among tens of thousands of clones, more than 70% were seen once, and the ten largest hold 0.2% to 0.25%. The specimen was CD4+ or CD8+ T cells sorted from blood, collected in a trial of the OX40 agonist ivuxolimab. These TCRs come from an adult with an advanced solid tumor such as melanoma, head and neck, liver or kidney cancer.

The chain uses TRBV2 and TRBJ1-5; 8 nucleotides agree with TRBD1. The CDR3 loop spans 15 amino acids. Germline V gene data show CDR1 as SNHLY and CDR2 as FYNNEI. Trimming cost V 4 bases and J 0 bases; bases outside gene matches: 2. In nucleotides, the CDR3 is TGTGCCAGCAGTGGCGGGACAGGTAGCAATCAGCCCCAGCATTTT. Translated, it gives CASSGGTGSNQPQHF. The whole variable domain, remainder taken from reference TRBV2 and TRBJ1-5, is EPEVTQTPSHQVTQMGQEVILRCVPISNHLYFYWYRQILGQKVEFLVSFYNNEISEKSEIFDDQFSVERPDGSNFTLKIRSTKLEDSAMYFCASSGGTGSNQPQHFGDGTRLSIL.

The count of this clone is one. The chain couples TRBV5-4 to TRBJ2-3, with D possibly being TRBD1 or TRBD2 (6 bases each). Germline CDR1 and CDR2: SGHNT and YYREEE (reference sequence). Trimming left V 4 bases short and J 2 bases short, with 20 bases between. The CDR3 has 17 amino acids. CDR3 protein: CASSPVGGGPNTDTQYF. For the CDR3, the DNA is TGTGCCAGCAGCCCGGTCGGGGGCGGCCCCAACACAGATACGCAGTATTTT.

CDR3 nucleotides: TGTGCCAGCAGCCCACTTGGCGGACTCTATAGCAATCAGCCCCAGCATTTT. It yields the protein CASSPLGGLYSNQPQHF. V gene TRBV7-2 combines with J gene TRBJ1-5; D ambiguous. The germline V gene has CDR1 SGHTA and CDR2 FQGNSA. The CDR3 is 17 amino acids. Trimming removed 5 bases from V and 0 bases from J, with 17 bases in between.

V gene TRBV5-4 combines with J gene TRBJ2-7; no reliable D call. V shed 0 bases and J shed 0 bases, with 7 bases lying between them. The CDR3 sequence is 14 residues long. CDR1 is SGHNT and CDR2 is YYREEE in the germline V gene (reference sequence). The CDR3 here is CASSLAASSYEQYF. The CDR3 DNA sequence: TGTGCCAGCAGCTTGGCTGCTAGCTCCTACGAGCAGTACTTC. Using reference TRBV5-4 and TRBJ2-7 for the parts outside the CDR3, the full variable domain is ETGVTQSPTHLIKTRGQQVTLRCSSQSGHNTVSWYQQALGQGPQFIFQYYREEENGRGNFPPRFSGLQFPNYSSELNVNALELDDSALYLCASSLAASSYEQYFGPGTRLTVT.

V gene TRBV18 combines with J gene TRBJ2-7; D remains ambiguous. Trimming took off 2 bases at V and 5 bases at J, with 7 bases between the two ends. There are 12 residues in the CDR3. CDR1 and CDR2 from the germline V gene are KGHSH and LQKENI. CDR3 sequence reads: CASSPSSHEQYF. The DNA of the CDR3 is TGTGCCAGCTCACCATCTTCTCACGAGCAGTACTTC.

This clone was recorded once. The chain links TRBV4-1 to TRBJ2-6; a possible D gene is TRBD1 (6 bases). The germline gives CDR1 MGHRA, CDR2 YSYEKL. V was pared by 4 bases and J by 4 bases, with 11 bases between. The CDR3 totals 15 residues. CDR3 nucleotide sequence: TGCGCCAGCAGCCGAGCAGGGGTCGGGGCCAACGTCCTGACTTTC. Its translation is CASSRAGVGANVLTF.

This sequence joins TRBV5-1 and TRBJ2-2; weak D call: TRBD1 (5 bases). Germline-derived CDR1 and CDR2 are SGHRS and YFSETQ. CDR3 size: 14 residues. V lost 2 bases and J lost 1, with 6 bases in between. The CDR3 reads CASSFTGNTGELFF. The CDR3 DNA is TGCGCCAGCAGCTTTACAGGGAACACCGGGGAGCTGTTTTTT.

The V and J genes are TRBV7-8 and TRBJ2-1, with D perhaps TRBD2 (5 bases). Trimming removed 5 bases from V and 9 bases from J, with 8 bases in between. The CDR3 totals 11 residues. Germline-derived CDR1 and CDR2 are SGHVS and FQNEAQ. The CDR3 DNA reads TGTGCCAGCAGCACTAGTGGTGAGCAGTTCTTC. This encodes CASSTSGEQFF. Complete variable domain (other parts from reference TRBV7-8 and TRBJ2-1): GAGVSQSPRYKVAKRGQDVALRCDPISGHVSLFWYQQALGQGPEFLTYFQNEAQLDKSGLPSDRFFAERPEGSVSTLKIQRTQQEDSAVYLCASSTSGEQFFGPGTRLTVL.